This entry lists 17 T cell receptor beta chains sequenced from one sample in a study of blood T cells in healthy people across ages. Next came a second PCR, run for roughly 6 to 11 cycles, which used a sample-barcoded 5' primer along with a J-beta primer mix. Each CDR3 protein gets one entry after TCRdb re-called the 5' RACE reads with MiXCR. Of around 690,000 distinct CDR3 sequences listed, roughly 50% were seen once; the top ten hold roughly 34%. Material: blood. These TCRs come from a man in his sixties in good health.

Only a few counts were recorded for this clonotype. The CDR3 reads CASSQAGGSKETQYF. DNA of the CDR3: TGTGCCAGCAGCCAAGCGGGGGGCTCCAAAGAGACCCAGTACTTC. The V and J genes are TRBV4-2 and TRBJ2-5; a weak D match, TRBD2 (7 bases). Germline V gene lookup returns CDR1 LGHNA and CDR2 YNFKEQ. This CDR3 is built from 15 residues. The V gene lost 1 base and the J gene lost 3 bases, with 12 bases spanning the gap.

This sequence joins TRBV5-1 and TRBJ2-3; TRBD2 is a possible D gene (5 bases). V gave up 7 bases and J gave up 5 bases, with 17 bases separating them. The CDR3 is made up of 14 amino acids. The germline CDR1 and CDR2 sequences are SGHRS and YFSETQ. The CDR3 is CASQLGLYGDTQYF. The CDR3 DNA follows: TGCGCCAGCCAGTTAGGACTCTATGGAGATACGCAGTATTTT.

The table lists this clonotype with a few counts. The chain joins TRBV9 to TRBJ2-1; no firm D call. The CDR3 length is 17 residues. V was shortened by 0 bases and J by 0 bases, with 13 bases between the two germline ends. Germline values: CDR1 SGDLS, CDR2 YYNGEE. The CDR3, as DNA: TGTGCCAGCAGCGTAGAACTTCGGAGTAGCTCCTACAATGAGCAGTTCTTC. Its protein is CASSVELRSSSYNEQFF.

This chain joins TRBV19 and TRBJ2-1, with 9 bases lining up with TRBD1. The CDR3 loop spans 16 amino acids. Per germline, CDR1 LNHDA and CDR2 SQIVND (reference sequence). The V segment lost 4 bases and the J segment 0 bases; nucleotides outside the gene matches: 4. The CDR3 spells CASSNRQGVSYNEQFF. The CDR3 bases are TGTGCCAGTAGTAACCGACAGGGGGTCTCCTACAATGAGCAGTTCTTC.

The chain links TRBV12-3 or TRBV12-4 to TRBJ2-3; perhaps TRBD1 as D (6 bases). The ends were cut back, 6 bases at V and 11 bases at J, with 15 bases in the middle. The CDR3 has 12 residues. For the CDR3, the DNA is TGTGCCAGCAGGTTCCAGGGGAGAGAGCAGTATTTT. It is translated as CASRFQGREQYF.

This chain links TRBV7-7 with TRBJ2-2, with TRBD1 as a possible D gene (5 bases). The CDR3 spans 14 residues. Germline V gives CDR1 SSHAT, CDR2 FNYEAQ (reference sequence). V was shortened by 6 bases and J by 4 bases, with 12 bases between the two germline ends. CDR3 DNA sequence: TGTGCCAGCAGTCGCGACAGACTCACCGGGGAGCTGTTTTTT. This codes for CASSRDRLTGELFF.

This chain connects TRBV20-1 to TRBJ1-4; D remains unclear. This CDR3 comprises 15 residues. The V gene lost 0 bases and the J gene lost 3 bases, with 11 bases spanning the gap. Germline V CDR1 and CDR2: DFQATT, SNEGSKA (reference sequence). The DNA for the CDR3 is TGCAGTGCTAGAGATGGGAAGGCGGCTAATGAAAAACTGTTTTTT. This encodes CSARDGKAANEKLFF.

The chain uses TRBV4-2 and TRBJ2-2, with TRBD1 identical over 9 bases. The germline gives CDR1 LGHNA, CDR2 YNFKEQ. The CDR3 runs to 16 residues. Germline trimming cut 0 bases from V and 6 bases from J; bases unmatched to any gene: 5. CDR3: CASSQDWDRVAGELFF. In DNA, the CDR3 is TGTGCCAGCAGCCAAGATTGGGACAGGGTGGCCGGGGAGCTGTTTTTT.

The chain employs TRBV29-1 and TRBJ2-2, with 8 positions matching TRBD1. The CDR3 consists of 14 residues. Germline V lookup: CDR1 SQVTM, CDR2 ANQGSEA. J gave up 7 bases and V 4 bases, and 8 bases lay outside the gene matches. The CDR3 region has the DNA TGCAGCGTTGGATTACAGGGGGATGGCGGGGAGCTGTTTTTT. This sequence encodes CSVGLQGDGGELFF.

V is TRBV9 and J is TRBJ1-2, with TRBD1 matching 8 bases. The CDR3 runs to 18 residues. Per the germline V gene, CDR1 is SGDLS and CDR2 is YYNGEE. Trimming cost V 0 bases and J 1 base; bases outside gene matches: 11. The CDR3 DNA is TGTGCCAGCAGCGTAGCCGCCGGAAGGGGACAGGATAACTATGGCTACACCTTC. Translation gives CASSVAAGRGQDNYGYTF. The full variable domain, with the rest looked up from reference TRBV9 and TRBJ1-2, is DSGVTQTPKHLITATGQRVTLRCSPRSGDLSVYWYQQSLDQGLQFLIQYYNGEERAKGNILERFSAQQFPDLHSELNLSSLELGDSALYFCASSVAAGRGQDNYGYTFGSGTRLTVV.

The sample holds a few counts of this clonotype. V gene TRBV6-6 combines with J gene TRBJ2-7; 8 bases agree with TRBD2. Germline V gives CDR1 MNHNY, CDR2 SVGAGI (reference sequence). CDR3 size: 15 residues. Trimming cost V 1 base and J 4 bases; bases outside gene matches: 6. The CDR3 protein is CASSYYGRGEYEQYF. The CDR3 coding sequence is TGTGCCAGCAGTTACTATGGGCGGGGGGAGTACGAGCAGTACTTC.

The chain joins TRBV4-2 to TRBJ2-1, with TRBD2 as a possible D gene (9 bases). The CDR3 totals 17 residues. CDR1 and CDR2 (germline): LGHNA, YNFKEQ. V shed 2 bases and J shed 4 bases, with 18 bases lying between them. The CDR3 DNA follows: TGTGCCAGCAGCCAACAGGGGGCGGGGGGGAATTACAATGAGCAGTTCTTC. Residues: CASSQQGAGGNYNEQFF.

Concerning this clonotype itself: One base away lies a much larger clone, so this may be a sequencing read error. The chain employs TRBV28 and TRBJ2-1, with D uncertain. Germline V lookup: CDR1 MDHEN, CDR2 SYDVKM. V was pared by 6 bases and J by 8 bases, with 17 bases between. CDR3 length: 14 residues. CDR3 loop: CASRGPERWDEQFF. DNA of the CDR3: TGTGCCAGCAGAGGCCCAGAGAGGTGGGATGAGCAGTTCTTC.

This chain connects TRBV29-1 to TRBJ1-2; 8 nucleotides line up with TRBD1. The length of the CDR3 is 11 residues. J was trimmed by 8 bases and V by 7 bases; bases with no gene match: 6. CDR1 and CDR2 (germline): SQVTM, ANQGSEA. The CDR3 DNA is TGCAGCGGAGAGGACAGGGCCGGCTACACCTTC. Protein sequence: CSGEDRAGYTF.

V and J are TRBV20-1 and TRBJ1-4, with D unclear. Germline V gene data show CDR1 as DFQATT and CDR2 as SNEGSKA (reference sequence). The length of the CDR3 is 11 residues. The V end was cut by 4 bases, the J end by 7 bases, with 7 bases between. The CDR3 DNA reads TGCAGTGCTAATGTGTTTGAAAAACTGTTTTTT. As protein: CSANVFEKLFF.

DNA for the CDR3: TGTGCCAGCAGCTCTGCCGGGACAGGGGAGGATGAGCAGTACTTC. It encodes CASSSAGTGEDEQYF. This chain connects TRBV6-2 or TRBV6-3 to TRBJ1-2, with 10 bases fitting TRBD1. The DNA end is more similar to TRBJ2-7, so the J call may be wrong. Looked up from germline, CDR1 is MNHEY and CDR2 is SVGEGT. This CDR3 is built from 15 residues.

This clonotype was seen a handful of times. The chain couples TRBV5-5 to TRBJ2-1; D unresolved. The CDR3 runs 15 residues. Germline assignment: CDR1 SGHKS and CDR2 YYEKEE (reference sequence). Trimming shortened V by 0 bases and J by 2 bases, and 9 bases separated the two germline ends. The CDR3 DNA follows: TGTGCCAGCAGCTTGGCTTACCTAACCTACAATGAGCAGTTCTTC. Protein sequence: CASSLAYLTYNEQFF.